This TCR beta chain was recovered during a study of blood T cell repertoires in COVID-19. Across the whole study: Acute-phase and convalescent COVID-19 samples originated in the United States, Italy and Spain. Sources were T cells, B-cell-depleted T cells, or PBMCs; the material itself was cDNA or gDNA.

Methods used by the authors: Amplification from reference gene primers served as the basis for estimated nucleated cell counts. Profiled with immunoSEQ multiplex PCR; TCRdb holds only in-frame clones, not every one. For V, J and clone size, that table is used; D and trimming come from the DNA. The repertoire has 110,000 to 150,000 clones, 85% to 90% of them found once; the top ten carry 8% to 13%. Germline V gene lookup returns CDR1 SGHRS and CDR2 YFSETQ. The length of the CDR3 is 16 residues. V lost 0 bases and J 0 bases, leaving 13 bases between the germline ends. Sequencing was carried out using peripheral blood. The rearrangement uses TRBV5-1 and TRBJ2-7, with D possibly being TRBD2 (6 bases). This sequence was found in a woman of 80 years or more with acute or convalescent COVID-19. This CDR3 is CASSLASEGSSYEQYF. The CDR3 DNA reads as TGCGCCAGCAGCTTGGCCTCGGAGGGAAGCTCCTACGAGCAGTACTTC.